This is a list of T cell receptor beta chains from one sample in a study of blood T cell repertoires in COVID-19. The data were produced by immunoSEQ multiplex PCR, yet TCRdb's version contains in-frame clones alone and is incomplete. Of roughly 100,000 clones listed, 70% to 90% are singletons. The sample consisted of peripheral blood. The receptors were sampled from a man in his fifties with COVID-19, enrolled during active disease. The CDR3 runs from the conserved cysteine through the conserved F or W. A D gene is named only where the DNA matches it firmly. Expanded clones get a size class; other rows say once, few or many, or leave the size out.

size | J | D | V | DNA | CDR3
once | TRBJ2-1 | NA | TRBV2 | TGTGCCAGCAGTGCGGGGTTAGGTGAGCAGTTCTTC | CASSAGLGEQFF
NA | TRBJ2-5 | TRBD2 | TRBV30 | TGTGCCTGGAGACTAACTAGCGGGGGGGCCGGGGAGACCCAGTACTTC | CAWRLTSGGAGETQYF
NA | TRBJ1-1 | NA | TRBV19 | TGTGCCAGTAAGGAGGGTTGGATGAACACTGAAGCTTTCTTT | CASKEGWMNTEAFF
NA | TRBJ2-2 | NA | TRBV7-8 | TGTGCCGCCGGGGGTGGGGAGCTGTTTTTT | CAAGGGELFF
NA | TRBJ2-7 | TRBD1 | TRBV3-1/TRBV3-2 | TGTGCCAGCAGCCAAGCGCGGACAGGGCCCGGCGACGAGCAGTACTTC | CASSQARTGPGDEQYF
NA | TRBJ1-5 | NA | TRBV10-1 | TGCGCCAGCAGTGAGCCAGGGGATAGCAATCAGCCCCAGCATTTT | CASSEPGDSNQPQHF
NA | TRBJ1-2 | NA | TRBV15 | TGTGCCACCAGCGCCCAGGGCTATGGCTACACCTTC | CATSAQGYGYTF
NA | TRBJ1-2 | NA | TRBV9 | TGTGCCAGCAGCGATAACACAGGCCAGTCTAACTATGGCTACACCTTC | CASSDNTGQSNYGYTF
NA | TRBJ1-5 | NA | TRBV5-6 | TGTGCCAGCAGCTCAACAGGGAGATATAGCAATCAGCCCCAGCATTTT | CASSSTGRYSNQPQHF
NA | TRBJ1-5 | NA | TRBV20-1 | TGCAGTGCTAGTGGGGGCTTCAATCAGCCCCAGCATTTT | CSASGGFNQPQHF
NA | TRBJ2-1 | TRBD2 | TRBV7-8 | TGTGCCAGCAGCCGTGGACTAGCGATTGAGCAGTTCTTC | CASSRGLAIEQFF
once | TRBJ1-6 | NA | TRBV4-1 | TGCGCCAGCAGCCAAAAGGTGGGAGGAAATAATTCACCCCTCCACTTT | CASSQKVGGNNSPLHF
NA | TRBJ2-7 | TRBD1 | TRBV4-1 | TGCGCCAGCAGCCGAGCGGGACAGGGAGACGAGCAGTACTTC | CASSRAGQGDEQYF
NA | TRBJ2-7 | NA | TRBV12-3/TRBV12-4 | TGTGCCAGCAGTCCCTGGGGAGGCGGTGAGCAGTACTTC | CASSPWGGGEQYF
NA | TRBJ1-5 | NA | TRBV7-2 | TGTGCCAGCAGCCCCAACGGTCTCAATAGCAATCAGCCCCAGCATTTT | CASSPNGLNSNQPQHF
NA | TRBJ1-2 | NA | TRBV5-4 | TGTGCCAGCAGCCTACAGGGAGCTAGCTATGGCTACACCTTC | CASSLQGASYGYTF
NA | TRBJ1-4 | TRBD1 | TRBV5-1 | TGCGCCAGCAGCGGAGGACAGGGGGCGGAAAAACTGTTTTTT | CASSGGQGAEKLFF
NA | TRBJ2-1 | TRBD2 | TRBV29-1 | TGCAGCGTTCTTCGGGGGGGCATCTACAATGAGCAGTTCTTC | CSVLRGGIYNEQFF
NA | TRBJ1-5 | TRBD1 | TRBV4-1 | TGCGCCAGCAGCCCCGCTGGAGGGGGCGCATATCAGCCCCAGCATTTT | CASSPAGGGAYQPQHF
NA | TRBJ2-1 | NA | TRBV11-1 | TGTGCCAGCAGCTTAGAAGGGACAAGTCAGTTCTTC | CASSLEGTSQFF
NA | TRBJ2-1 | TRBD1 | TRBV27 | TGTGCCAGCAGTTTGTGGGACAGGGGTTACAATGAGCAGTTCTTC | CASSLWDRGYNEQFF
NA | TRBJ2-7 | NA | TRBV21-1 | TGTGCCAGCAGCAAAAGGGGGGGGTCCAACCGTTGGGACAGGGGAACCTACGAGCAGTACTTC | CASSKRGGSNRWDRGTYEQYF
once | TRBJ2-7 | NA | TRBV19 | TGTGCCAGTAAACAGGTAAGCTCCTACGAGCAGTACTTC | CASKQVSSYEQYF
NA | TRBJ1-5 | NA | TRBV4-1 | TGCGCCAGCAGCCAAGTATCGGGGGGTTTCAATCAGCCCCAGCATTTT | CASSQVSGGFNQPQHF
NA | TRBJ2-7 | NA | TRBV12-3/TRBV12-4 | TGTGCCAGCAGTTTCGCACAGTCCTACGAGCAGTACTTC | CASSFAQSYEQYF
few | TRBJ2-1 | NA | TRBV5-6 | TGTGCCAGCAGTGGTTTGGGTGGGCAGATTTTCTTC | CASSGLGGQIFF
NA | TRBJ2-7 | NA | TRBV2 | TGTGCCAGCAGTGAAGCAGCTAACCCCTCCTACGAGCAGTACTTC | CASSEAANPSYEQYF
few | TRBJ1-3 | NA | TRBV5-1 | TGCGCCAGCAGCTTGGAGCCTCGCACTGTTTTCTCTGGAAACACCATATATTTT | CASSLEPRTVFSGNTIYF
few | TRBJ1-5 | NA | TRBV6-6 | TGTGCCAGCAGCCCCCTTGAGAGGTATAGCAATCAGCCCCAGCATTTT | CASSPLERYSNQPQHF
NA | TRBJ2-2 | TRBD2 | TRBV6-1 | TGTGCCAGCAGTGAGTTAGCGGGGGGTGGCACCGGGGAGCTGTTTTTT | CASSELAGGGTGELFF
NA | TRBJ2-5 | TRBD1 | TRBV29-1 | TGCAGCGCCTGGGACAGGGGGCTTGAGACCCAGTACTTC | CSAWDRGLETQYF
few | TRBJ2-7 | TRBD2 | TRBV6-2/TRBV6-3 | TGTGCCAGCAGTGACCGGACTAGCGGGGGGCTCTACGAGCAGTACTTC | CASSDRTSGGLYEQYF